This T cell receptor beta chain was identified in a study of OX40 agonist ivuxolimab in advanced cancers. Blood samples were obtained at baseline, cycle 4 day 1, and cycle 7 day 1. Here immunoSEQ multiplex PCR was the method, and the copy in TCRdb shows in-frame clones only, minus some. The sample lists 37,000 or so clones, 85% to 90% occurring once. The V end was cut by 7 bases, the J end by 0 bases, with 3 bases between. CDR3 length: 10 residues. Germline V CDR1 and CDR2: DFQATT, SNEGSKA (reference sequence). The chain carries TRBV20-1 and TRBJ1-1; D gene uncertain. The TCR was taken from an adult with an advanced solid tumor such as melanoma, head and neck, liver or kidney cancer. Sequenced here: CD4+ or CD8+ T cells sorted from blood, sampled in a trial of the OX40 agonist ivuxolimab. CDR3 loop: CSGMNTEAFF. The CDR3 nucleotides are TGCAGTGGTATGAACACTGAAGCTTTCTTT.